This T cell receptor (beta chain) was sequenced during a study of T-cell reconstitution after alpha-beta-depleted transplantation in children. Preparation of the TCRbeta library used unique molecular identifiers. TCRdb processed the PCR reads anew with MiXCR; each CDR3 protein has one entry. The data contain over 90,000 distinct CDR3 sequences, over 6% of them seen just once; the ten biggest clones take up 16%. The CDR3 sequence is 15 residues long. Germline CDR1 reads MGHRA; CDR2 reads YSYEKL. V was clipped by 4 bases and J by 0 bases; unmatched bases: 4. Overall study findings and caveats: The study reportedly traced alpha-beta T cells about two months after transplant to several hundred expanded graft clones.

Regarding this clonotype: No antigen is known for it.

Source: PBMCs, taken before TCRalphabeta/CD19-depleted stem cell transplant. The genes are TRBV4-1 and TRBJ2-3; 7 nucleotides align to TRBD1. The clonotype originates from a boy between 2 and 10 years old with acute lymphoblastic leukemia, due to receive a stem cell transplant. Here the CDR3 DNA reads TGCGCCAGCAGCCGCGAGGACAGGAGCACAGATACGCAGTATTTT. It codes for CASSREDRSTDTQYF.